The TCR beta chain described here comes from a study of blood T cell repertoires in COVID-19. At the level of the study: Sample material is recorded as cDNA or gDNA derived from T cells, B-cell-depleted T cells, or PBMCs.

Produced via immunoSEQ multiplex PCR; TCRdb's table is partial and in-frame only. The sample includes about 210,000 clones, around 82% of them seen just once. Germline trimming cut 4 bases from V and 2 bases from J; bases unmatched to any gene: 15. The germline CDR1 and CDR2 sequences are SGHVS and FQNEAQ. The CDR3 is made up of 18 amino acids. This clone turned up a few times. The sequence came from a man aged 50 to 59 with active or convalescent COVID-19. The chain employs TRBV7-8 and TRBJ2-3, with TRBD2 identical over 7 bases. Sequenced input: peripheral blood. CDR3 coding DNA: TGTGCCAGCAGCTCCGCGGGGGAGTGGACGGCCTACACAGATACGCAGTATTTT. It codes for CASSSAGEWTAYTDTQYF.